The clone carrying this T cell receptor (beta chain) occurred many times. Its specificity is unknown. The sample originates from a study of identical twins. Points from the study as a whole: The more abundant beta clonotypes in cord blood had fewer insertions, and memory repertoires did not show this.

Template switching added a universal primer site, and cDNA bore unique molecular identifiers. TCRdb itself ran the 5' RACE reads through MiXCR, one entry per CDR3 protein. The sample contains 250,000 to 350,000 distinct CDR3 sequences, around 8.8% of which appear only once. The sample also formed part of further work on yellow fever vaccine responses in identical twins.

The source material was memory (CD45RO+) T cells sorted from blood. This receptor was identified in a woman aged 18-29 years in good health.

DNA of the CDR3: TGCGCCAGCAGCTTTACCGGGACAGGAGGTGAGACCCAGTACTTC. Translating it yields CASSFTGTGGETQYF. The chain combines TRBV5-1 with TRBJ2-5; 8 nucleotides align to TRBD1. Germline trimming cut 2 bases from V and 5 bases from J; bases unmatched to any gene: 8. CDR1 SGHRS and CDR2 YFSETQ come from the germline V gene. The CDR3 totals 15 residues.